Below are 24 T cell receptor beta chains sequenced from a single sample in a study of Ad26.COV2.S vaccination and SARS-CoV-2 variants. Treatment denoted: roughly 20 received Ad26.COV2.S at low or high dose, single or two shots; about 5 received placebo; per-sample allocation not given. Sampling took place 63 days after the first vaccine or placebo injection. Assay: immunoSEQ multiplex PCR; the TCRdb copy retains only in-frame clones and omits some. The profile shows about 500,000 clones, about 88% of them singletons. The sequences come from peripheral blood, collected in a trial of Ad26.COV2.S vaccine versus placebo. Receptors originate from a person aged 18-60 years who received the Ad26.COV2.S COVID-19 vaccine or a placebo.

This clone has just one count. The CDR3: CASSQGRTSVFEQYF. The CDR3 region has the DNA TGTGCCAGCAGCCAAGGCAGGACTAGCGTATTCGAGCAGTACTTC. The chain couples TRBV3-1 (or the pseudogene TRBV3-2) to TRBJ2-7; 9 bases match TRBD2. The germline gives CDR1 LGHDT, CDR2 YNNKEL (reference sequence). This CDR3 contains 15 residues. The trim removed 1 base at V and 6 bases at J, leaving 7 bases unmatched.

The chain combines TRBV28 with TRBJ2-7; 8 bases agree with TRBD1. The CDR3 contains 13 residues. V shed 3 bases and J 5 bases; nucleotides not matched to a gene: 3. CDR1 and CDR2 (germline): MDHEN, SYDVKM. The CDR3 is CASSLPGGDEQYF. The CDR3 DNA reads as TGTGCCAGCAGTTTGCCAGGGGGCGACGAGCAGTACTTC. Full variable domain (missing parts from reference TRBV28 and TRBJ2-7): DVKVTQSSRYLVKRTGEKVFLECVQDMDHENMFWYRQDPGLGLRLIYFSYDVKMKEKGDIPEGYSVSREKKERFSLILESASTNQTSMYLCASSLPGGDEQYFGPGTRLTVT.

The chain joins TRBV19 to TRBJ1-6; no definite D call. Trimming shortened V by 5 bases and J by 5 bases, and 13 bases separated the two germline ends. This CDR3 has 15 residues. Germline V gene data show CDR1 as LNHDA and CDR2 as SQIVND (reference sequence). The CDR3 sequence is CASSLTDGNNSPLHF. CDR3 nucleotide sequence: TGTGCCAGTAGTTTAACGGACGGGAATAATTCACCCCTCCACTTT.

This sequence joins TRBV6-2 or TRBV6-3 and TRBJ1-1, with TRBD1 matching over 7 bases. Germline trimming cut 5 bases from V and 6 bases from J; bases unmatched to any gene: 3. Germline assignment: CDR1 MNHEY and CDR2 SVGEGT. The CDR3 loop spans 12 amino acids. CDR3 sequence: CASSTGAPEAFF. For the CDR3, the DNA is TGTGCCAGCAGTACAGGGGCCCCTGAAGCTTTCTTT.

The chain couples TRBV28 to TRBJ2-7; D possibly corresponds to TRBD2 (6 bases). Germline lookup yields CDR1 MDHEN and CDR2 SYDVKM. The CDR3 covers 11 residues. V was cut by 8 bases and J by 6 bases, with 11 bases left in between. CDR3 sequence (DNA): TGTGCCAGCGGGGGGATGGGCGAGCAGTACTTC. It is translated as CASGGMGEQYF.

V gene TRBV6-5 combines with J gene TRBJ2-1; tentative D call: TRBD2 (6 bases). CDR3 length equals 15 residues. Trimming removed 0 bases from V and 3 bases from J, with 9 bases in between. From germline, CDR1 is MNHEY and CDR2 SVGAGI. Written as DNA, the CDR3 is TGTGCCAGCAGTTACTCGCGGGGAGGCTACAATGAGCAGTTCTTC. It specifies CASSYSRGGYNEQFF.

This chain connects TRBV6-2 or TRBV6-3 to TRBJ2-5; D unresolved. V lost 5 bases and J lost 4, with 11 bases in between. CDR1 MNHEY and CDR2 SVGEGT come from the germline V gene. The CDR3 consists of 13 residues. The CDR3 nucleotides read TGTGCCAGCAGTCGCAGTTCCGTAGAGACCCAGTACTTC. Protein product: CASSRSSVETQYF.

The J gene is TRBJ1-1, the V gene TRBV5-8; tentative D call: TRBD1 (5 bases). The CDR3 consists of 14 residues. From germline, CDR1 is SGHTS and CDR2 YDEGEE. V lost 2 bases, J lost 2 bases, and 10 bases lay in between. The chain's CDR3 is CASSFGQGNTEAFF. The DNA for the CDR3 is TGTGCCAGCAGCTTCGGGCAGGGAAACACTGAAGCTTTCTTT.

This CDR3 reads CASSFWGNGADTQYF. In DNA, the CDR3 is TGTGCCAGCAGTTTCTGGGGAAATGGCGCAGATACGCAGTATTTT. The chain recombines TRBV27 with TRBJ2-3; D gene uncertain. The germline gives CDR1 MNHEY, CDR2 SMNVEV (reference sequence). The CDR3 spans 15 residues. V was cut by 3 bases and J by 4 bases, with 14 bases left in between.

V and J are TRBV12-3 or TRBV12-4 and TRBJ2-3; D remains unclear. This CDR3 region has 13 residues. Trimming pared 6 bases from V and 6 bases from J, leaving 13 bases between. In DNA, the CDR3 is TGTGCCAGCAGCCGAAACCAGGCTGATACGCAGTATTTT. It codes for CASSRNQADTQYF.

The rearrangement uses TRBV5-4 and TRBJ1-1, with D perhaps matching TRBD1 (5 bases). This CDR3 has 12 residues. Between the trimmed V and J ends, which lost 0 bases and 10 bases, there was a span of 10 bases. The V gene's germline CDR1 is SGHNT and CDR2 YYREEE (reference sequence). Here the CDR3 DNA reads TGTGCCAGCAGCTTGGTTGACAGACCAGCTTTCTTT. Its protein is CASSLVDRPAFF.

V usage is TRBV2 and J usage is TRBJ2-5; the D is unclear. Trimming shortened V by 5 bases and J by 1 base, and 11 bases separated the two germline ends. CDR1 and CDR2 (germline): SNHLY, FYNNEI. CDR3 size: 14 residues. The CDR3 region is CASSRAFPQETQYF. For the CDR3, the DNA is TGTGCCAGCAGTCGGGCGTTCCCCCAAGAGACCCAGTACTTC.

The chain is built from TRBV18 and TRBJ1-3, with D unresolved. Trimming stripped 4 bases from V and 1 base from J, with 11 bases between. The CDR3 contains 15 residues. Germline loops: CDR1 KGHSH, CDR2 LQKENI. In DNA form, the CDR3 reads TGTGCCAGCTCACGAACAAGTGAGTCTGGAAACACCATATATTTT. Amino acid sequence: CASSRTSESGNTIYF. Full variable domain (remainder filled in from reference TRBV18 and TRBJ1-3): NAGVMQNPRHLVRRRGQEARLRCSPMKGHSHVYWYRQLPEEGLKFMVYLQKENIIDESGMPKERFSAEFPKEGPSILRIQQVVRGDSAAYFCASSRTSESGNTIYFGEGSWLTVV.

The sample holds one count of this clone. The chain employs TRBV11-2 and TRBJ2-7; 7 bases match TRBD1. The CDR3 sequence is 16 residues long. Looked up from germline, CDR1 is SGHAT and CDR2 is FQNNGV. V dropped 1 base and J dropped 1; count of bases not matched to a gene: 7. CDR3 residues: CASSLARDSFSYEQYF. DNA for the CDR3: TGTGCCAGCAGCTTAGCCAGGGACAGTTTTTCCTACGAGCAGTACTTC.

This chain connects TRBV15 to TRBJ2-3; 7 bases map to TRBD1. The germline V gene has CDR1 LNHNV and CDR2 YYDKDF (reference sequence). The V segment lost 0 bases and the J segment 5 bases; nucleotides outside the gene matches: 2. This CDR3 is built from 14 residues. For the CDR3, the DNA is TGTGCCACCAGCAGAGATGCAGGGGGAGATACGCAGTATTTT. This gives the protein CATSRDAGGDTQYF.

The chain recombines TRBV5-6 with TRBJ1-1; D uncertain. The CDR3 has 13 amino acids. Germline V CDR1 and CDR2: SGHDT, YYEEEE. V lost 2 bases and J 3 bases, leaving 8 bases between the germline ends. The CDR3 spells CASSFLQHTEAFF. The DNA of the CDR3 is TGTGCCAGCAGCTTCTTACAGCACACTGAAGCTTTCTTT.

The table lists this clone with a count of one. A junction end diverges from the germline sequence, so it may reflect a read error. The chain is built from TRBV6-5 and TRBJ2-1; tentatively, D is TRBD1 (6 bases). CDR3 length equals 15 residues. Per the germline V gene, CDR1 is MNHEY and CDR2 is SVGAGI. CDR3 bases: TGTGCCAGCAGTCACTCGACCGGGACATACAATGAGCAGTTCTTC. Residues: CASSHSTGTYNEQFF.

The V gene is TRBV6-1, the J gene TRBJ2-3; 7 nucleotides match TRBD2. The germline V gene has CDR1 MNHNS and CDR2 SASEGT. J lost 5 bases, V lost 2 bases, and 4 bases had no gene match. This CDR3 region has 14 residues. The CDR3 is CASSEPGGRDTQYF. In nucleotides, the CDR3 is TGTGCCAGCAGTGAACCGGGGGGAAGAGATACGCAGTATTTT.

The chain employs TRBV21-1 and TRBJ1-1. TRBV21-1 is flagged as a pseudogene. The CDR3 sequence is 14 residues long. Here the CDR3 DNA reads TGTGCCAGCAGCACCCCGGGGACGAACACTGAAGCTTTCTTT. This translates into CASSTPGTNTEAFF.

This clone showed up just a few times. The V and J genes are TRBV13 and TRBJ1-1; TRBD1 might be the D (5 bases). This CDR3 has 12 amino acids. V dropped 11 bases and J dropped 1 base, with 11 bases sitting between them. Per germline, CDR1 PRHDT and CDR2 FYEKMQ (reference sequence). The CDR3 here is CAGGTKNTEAFF. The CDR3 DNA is TGTGCCGGAGGGACTAAGAACACTGAAGCTTTCTTT.

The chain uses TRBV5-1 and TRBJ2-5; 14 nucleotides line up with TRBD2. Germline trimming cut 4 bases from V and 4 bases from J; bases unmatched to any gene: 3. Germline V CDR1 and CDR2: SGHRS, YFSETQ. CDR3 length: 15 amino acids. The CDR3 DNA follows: TGCGCCAGCAGCGGGACTAGCGGGAGTTTAGAGACCCAGTACTTC. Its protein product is CASSGTSGSLETQYF.

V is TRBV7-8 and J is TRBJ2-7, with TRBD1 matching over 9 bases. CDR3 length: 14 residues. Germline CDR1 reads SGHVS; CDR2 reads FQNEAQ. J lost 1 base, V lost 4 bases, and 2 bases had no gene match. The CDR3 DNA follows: TGTGCCAGCAGCTCCGGGACAGGGTCCTACGAGCAGTACTTC. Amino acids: CASSSGTGSYEQYF.

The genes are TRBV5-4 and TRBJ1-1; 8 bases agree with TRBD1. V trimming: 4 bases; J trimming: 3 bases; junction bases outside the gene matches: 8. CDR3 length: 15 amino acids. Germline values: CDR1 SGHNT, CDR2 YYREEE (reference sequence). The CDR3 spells CASSNLRGLDTEAFF. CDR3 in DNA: TGTGCCAGCAGCAACCTCAGGGGGCTAGACACTGAAGCTTTCTTT.

The CDR3 region is CASSLSGQPNSPLHF. DNA of the CDR3: TGTGCCAGCAGCTTGTCGGGACAGCCAAATTCACCCCTCCACTTT. J is TRBJ1-6 and V is TRBV7-6, with 7 bases aligning to TRBD1. This CDR3 region has 15 residues. CDR1 and CDR2 from the germline V gene are SGHVS and FNYEAQ. Unmatched junction bases numbered 6, after V lost 3 bases and J lost 7 bases.